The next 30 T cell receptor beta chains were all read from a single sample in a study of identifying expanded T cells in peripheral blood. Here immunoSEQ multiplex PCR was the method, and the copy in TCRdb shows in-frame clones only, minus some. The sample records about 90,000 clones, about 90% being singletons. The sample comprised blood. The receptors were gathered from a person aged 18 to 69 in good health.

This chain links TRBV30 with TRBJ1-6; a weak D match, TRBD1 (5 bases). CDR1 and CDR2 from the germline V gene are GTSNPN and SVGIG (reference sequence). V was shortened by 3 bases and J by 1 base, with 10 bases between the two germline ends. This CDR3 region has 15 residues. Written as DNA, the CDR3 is TGTGCCTGGAGGCCTGGGGGGTCCTATAATTCACCCCTCCACTTT. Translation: CAWRPGGSYNSPLHF.

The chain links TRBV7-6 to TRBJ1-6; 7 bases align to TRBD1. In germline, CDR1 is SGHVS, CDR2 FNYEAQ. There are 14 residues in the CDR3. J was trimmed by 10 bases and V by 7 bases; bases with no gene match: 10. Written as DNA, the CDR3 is TGTGCCAGCACAGGGGGGGGTATTTGGTCACCCCTCCACTTT. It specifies CASTGGGIWSPLHF.

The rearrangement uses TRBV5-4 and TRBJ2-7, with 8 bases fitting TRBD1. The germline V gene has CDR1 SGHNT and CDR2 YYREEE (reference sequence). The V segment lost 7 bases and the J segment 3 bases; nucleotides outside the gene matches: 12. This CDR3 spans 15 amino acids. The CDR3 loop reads CASSILDREHYEQYF. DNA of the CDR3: TGTGCCAGCTCAATTCTGGACAGGGAGCACTACGAGCAGTACTTC.

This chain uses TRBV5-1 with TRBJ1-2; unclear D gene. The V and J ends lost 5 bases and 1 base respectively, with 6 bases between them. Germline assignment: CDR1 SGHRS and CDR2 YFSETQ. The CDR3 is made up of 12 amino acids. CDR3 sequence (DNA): TGCGCCAGCAGAGCAGATAACTATGGCTACACCTTC. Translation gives CASRADNYGYTF.

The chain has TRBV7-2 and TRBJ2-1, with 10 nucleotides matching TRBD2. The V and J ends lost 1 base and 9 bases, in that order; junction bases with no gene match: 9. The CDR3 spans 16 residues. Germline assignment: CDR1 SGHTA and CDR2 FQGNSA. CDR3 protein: CASSLGWLAGALEQFF. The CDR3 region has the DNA TGTGCCAGCAGCTTAGGATGGCTAGCGGGGGCACTTGAGCAGTTCTTC.

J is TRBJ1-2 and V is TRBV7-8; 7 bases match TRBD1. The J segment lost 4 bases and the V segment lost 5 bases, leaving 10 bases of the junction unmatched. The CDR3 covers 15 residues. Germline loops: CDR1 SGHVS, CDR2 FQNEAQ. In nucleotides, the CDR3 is TGTGCCAGCAGCATACGATCCGGGACAGCCTATGGCTACACCTTC. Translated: CASSIRSGTAYGYTF.

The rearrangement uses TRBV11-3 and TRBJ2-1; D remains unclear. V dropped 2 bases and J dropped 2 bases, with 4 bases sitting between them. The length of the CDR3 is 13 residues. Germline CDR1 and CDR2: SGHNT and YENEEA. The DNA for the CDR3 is TGTGCCAGCAGCTTATCAGCCTACAATGAGCAGTTCTTC. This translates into CASSLSAYNEQFF. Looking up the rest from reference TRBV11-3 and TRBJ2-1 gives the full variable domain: EAGVVQSPRYKIIEKKQPVAFWCNPISGHNTLYWYLQNLGQGPELLIRYENEEAVDDSQLPKDRFSAERLKGVDSTLKIQPAELGDSAVYLCASSLSAYNEQFFGPGTRLTVL.

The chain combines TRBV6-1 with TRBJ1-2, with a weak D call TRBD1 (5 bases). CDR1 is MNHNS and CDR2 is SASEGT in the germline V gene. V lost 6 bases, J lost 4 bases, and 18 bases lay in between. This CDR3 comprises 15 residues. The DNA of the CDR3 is TGTGCCAGCAGCGTGGGTGGGGGAACCTCCTATGGCTACACCTTC. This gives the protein CASSVGGGTSYGYTF.

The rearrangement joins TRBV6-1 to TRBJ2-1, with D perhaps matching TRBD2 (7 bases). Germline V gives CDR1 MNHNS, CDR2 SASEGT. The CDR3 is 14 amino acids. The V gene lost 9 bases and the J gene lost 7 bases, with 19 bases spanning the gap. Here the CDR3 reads CASRREGGPNEQFF. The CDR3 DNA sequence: TGTGCCAGTAGAAGGGAGGGGGGGCCTAATGAGCAGTTCTTC.

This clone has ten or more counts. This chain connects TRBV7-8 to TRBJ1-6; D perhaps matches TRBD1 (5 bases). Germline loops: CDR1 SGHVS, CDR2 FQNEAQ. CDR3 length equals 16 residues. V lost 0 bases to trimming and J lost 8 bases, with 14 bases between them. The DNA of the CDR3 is TGTGCCAGCAGCTTAGCGCGGTCACAGGTCCATTCACCCCTCCACTTT. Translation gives CASSLARSQVHSPLHF.

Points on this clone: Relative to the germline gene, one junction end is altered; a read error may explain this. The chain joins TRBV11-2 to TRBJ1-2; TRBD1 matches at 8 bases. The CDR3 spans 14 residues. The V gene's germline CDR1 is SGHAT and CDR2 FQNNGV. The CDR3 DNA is TGTGCCAGCAGCTTATACCCAGGGGGCCATGGTCCCTTCTTC. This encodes CASSLYPGGHGPFF.

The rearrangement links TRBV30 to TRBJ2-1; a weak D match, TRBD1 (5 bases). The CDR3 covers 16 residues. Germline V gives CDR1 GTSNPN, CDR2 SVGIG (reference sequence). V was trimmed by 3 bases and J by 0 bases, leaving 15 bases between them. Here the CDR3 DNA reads TGTGCCTGGAGCGAGCGAAGGGGCTTCTCCTACAATGAGCAGTTCTTC. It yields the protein CAWSERRGFSYNEQFF.

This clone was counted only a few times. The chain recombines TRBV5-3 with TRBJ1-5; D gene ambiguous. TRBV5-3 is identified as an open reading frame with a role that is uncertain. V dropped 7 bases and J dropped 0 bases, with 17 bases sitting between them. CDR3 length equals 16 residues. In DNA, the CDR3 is TGTGCCAGACCCACCGGAGACGGGGATAGCAATCAGCCCCAGCATTTT. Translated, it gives CARPTGDGDSNQPQHF.

CDR3 nucleotides: TGTGCCAGCAGCCCCTCGGGGGGGTTCAGGACTAGCAATCAGCCCCAGCATTTT. Translation gives CASSPSGGFRTSNQPQHF. J is TRBJ1-5 and V is TRBV7-8; TRBD1 is a possible D gene (5 bases). The germline V and J ends were trimmed by 5 bases and 0 bases, with 20 bases remaining between them. CDR3 size: 18 residues. The germline V gene has CDR1 SGHVS and CDR2 FQNEAQ.

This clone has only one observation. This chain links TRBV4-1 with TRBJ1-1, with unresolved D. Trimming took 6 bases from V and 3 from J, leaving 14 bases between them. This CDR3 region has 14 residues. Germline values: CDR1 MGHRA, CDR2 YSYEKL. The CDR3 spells CASRGPLRDTEAFF. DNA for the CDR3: TGCGCCAGCAGGGGTCCACTAAGAGACACTGAAGCTTTCTTT.

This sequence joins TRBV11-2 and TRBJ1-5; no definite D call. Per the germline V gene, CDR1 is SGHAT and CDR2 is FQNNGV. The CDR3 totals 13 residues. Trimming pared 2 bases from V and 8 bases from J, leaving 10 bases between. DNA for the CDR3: TGTGCCAGCAGCTTATCGGAGGTGAAGCCCCAGCATTTT. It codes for CASSLSEVKPQHF.

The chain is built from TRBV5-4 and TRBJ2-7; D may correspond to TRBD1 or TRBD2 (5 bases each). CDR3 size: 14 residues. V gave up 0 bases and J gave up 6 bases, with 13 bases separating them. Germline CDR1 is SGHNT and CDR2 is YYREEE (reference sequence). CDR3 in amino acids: CASSLGGSGAEQYF. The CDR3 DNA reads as TGTGCCAGCAGCTTGGGGGGGTCCGGGGCCGAGCAGTACTTC.

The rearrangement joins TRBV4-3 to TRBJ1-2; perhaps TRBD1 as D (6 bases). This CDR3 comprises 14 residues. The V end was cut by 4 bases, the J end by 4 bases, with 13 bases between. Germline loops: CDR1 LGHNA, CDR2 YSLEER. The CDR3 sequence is CASSLETGPYGYTF. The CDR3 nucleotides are TGCGCCAGCAGCCTAGAAACAGGGCCCTATGGCTACACCTTC.

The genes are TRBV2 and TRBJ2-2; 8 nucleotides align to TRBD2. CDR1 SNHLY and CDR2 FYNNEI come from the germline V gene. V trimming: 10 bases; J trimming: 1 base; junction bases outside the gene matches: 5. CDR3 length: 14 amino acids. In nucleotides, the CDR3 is TGTGCCATTCCTCGGGAGGGGAACACCGGGGAGCTGTTTTTT. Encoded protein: CAIPREGNTGELFF. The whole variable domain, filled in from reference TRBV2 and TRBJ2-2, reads EPEVTQTPSHQVTQMGQEVILRCVPISNHLYFYWYRQILGQKVEFLVSFYNNEISEKSEIFDDQFSVERPDGSNFTLKIRSTKLEDSAMYFCAIPREGNTGELFFGEGSRLTVL.

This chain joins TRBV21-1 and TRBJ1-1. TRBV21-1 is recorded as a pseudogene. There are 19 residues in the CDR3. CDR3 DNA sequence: TGTGCCAGCGTAAGGCCCAGCTTGGGGTTCATACACATGAACACTGAAGCTTTCTTT. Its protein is CASVRPSLGFIHMNTEAFF.

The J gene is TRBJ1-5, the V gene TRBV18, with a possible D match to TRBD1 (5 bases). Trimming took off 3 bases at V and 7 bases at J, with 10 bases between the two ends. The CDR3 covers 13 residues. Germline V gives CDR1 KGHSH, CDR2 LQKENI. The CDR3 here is CASSPQGDQPQHF. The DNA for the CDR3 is TGTGCCAGCTCACCCCAGGGAGACCAGCCCCAGCATTTT.

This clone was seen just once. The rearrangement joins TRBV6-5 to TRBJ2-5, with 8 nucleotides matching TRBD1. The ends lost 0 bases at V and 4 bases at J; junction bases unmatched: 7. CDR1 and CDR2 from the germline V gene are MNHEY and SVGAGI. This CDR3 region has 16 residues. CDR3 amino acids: CASSYSTGDPGETQYF. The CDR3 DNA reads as TGTGCCAGCAGTTACTCGACAGGGGACCCCGGAGAGACCCAGTACTTC.

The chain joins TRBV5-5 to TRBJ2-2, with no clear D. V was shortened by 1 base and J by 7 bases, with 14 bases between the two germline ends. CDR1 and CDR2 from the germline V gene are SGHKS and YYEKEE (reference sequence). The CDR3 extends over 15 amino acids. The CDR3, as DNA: TGTGCCAGCAGCTTGTGGACGGAAGGGTTCGGGGAGCTGTTTTTT. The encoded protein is CASSLWTEGFGELFF. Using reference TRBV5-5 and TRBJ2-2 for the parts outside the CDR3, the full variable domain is DAGVTQSPTHLIKTRGQQVTLRCSPISGHKSVSWYQQVLGQGPQFIFQYYEKEERGRGNFPDRFSARQFPNYSSELNVNALLLGDSALYLCASSLWTEGFGELFFGEGSRLTVL.

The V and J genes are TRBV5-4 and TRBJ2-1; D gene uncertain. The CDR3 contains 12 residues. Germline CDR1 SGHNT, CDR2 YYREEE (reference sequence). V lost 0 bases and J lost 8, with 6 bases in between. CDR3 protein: CASSLVQHEQFF. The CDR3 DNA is TGTGCCAGCAGCTTGGTCCAGCATGAGCAGTTCTTC. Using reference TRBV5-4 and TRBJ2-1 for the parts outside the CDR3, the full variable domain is ETGVTQSPTHLIKTRGQQVTLRCSSQSGHNTVSWYQQALGQGPQFIFQYYREEENGRGNFPPRFSGLQFPNYSSELNVNALELDDSALYLCASSLVQHEQFFGPGTRLTVL.

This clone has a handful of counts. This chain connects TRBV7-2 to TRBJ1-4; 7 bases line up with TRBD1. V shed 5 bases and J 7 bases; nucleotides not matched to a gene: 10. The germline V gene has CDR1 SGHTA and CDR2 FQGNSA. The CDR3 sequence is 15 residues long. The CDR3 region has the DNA TGTGCCAGCAGCCCATATACAGGGGTTGGTGAAAAACTGTTTTTT. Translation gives CASSPYTGVGEKLFF.

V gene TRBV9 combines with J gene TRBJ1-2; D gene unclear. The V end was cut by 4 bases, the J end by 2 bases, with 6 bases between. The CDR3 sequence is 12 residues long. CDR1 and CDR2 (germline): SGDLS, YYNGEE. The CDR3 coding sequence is TGTGCCAGCAGCATTGAAAACTATGGCTACACCTTC. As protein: CASSIENYGYTF.

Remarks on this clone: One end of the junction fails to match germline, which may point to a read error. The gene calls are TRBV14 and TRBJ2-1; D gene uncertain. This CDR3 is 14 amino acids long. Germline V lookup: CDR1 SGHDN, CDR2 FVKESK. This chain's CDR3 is CASSQDSLFRLQVF. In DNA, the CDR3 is TGTGCCAGCAGCCAAGATTCCCTTTTTCGACTCCAGGTCTTC.

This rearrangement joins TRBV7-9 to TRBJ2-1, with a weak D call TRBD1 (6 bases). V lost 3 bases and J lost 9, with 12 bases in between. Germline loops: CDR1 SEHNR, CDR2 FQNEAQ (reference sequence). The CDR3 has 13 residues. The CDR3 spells CASSFSGALEQFF. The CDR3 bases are TGTGCCAGCAGCTTCTCAGGGGCGCTTGAGCAGTTCTTC.

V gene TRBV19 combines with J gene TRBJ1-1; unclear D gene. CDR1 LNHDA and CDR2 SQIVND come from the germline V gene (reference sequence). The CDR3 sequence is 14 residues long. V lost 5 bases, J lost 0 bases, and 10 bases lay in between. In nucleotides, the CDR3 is TGTGCCAGTAGTCCAAGGGCTGTGAACACTGAAGCTTTCTTT. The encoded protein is CASSPRAVNTEAFF.

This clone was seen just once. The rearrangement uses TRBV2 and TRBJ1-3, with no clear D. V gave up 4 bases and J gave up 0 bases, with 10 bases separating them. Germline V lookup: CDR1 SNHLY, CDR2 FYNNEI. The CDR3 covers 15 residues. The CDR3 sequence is CASSVPFSSGNTIYF. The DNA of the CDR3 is TGTGCCAGCAGTGTGCCCTTTAGCTCTGGAAACACCATATATTTT.